This TCR beta chain was found in a study of control samples from healthy donors and cancer patients. TCRdb keeps only in-frame clones here, not all; method: immunoSEQ multiplex PCR. The table shows under 200,000 clones, with 95% to 96% occurring only once. The CDR3 extends over 11 amino acids. V lost 6 bases and J 4 bases, leaving 7 bases between the germline ends. CDR1 and CDR2 from the germline V gene are SQVTM and ANQGSEA. The sequenced sample consisted of blood. The chain combines TRBV29-1 with TRBJ1-3; D is unclear. This clonotype was obtained from a woman in her 30s in good health. The CDR3 protein is CSVEAGNTIYF. CDR3 nucleotide sequence: TGCAGCGTGGAGGCCGGAAACACCATATATTTT.